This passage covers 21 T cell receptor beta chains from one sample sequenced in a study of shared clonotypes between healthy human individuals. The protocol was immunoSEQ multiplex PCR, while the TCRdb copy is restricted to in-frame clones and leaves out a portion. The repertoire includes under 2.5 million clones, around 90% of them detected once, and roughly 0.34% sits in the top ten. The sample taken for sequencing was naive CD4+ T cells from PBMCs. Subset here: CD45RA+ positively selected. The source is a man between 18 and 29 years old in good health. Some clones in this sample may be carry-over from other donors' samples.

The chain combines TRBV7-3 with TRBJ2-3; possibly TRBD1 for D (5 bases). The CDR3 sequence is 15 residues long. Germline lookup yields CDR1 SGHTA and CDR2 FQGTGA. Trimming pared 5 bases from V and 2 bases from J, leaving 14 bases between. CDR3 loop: CASSLQGSVTDTQYF. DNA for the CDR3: TGTGCCAGCAGCCTCCAGGGAAGTGTCACAGATACGCAGTATTTT.

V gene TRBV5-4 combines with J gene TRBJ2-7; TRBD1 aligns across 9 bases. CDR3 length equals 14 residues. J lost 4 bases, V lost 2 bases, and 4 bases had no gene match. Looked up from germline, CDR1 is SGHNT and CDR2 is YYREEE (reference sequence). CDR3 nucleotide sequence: TGTGCCAGCAGCTTCGGGACAGGGAGGTACGAGCAGTACTTC. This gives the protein CASSFGTGRYEQYF. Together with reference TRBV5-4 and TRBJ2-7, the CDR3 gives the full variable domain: ETGVTQSPTHLIKTRGQQVTLRCSSQSGHNTVSWYQQALGQGPQFIFQYYREEENGRGNFPPRFSGLQFPNYSSELNVNALELDDSALYLCASSFGTGRYEQYFGPGTRLTVT.

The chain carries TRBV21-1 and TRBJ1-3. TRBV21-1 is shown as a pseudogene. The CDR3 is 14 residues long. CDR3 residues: CASSKLSLFDTIYF. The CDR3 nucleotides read TGTGCCAGCAGCAAGCTATCCCTCTTTGACACCATATATTTT.

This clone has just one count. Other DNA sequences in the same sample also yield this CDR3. CDR3 amino acids: CASSLESGSGANVLTF. CDR3 bases: TGCGCCAGCAGCTTGGAGTCGGGGTCTGGGGCCAACGTCCTGACTTTC. The rearrangement joins TRBV5-1 to TRBJ2-6, with D perhaps TRBD2 (5 bases). The germline V gene has CDR1 SGHRS and CDR2 YFSETQ. The length of the CDR3 is 16 residues. Trimming pared 0 bases from V and 1 base from J, leaving 8 bases between.

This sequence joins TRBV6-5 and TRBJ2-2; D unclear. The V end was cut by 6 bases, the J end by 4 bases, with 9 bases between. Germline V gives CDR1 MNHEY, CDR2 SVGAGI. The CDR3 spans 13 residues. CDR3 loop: CASRPFLTGELFF. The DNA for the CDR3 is TGTGCCAGCAGGCCGTTCCTCACCGGGGAGCTGTTTTTT.

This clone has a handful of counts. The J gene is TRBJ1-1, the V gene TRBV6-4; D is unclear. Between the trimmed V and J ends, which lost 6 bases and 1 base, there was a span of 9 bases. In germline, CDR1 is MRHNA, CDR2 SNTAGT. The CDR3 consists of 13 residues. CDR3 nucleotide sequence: TGTGCCAGCAGGGCAACAAGGAACACTGAAGCTTTCTTT. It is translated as CASRATRNTEAFF.

CDR3 DNA: TGTGCCAGCAGCTTGGGGTACCGAGTAGACTATGGCTACACCTTC. Amino acid sequence: CASSLGYRVDYGYTF. This chain joins TRBV5-4 and TRBJ1-2; D remains ambiguous. V lost 0 bases and J 3 bases, leaving 12 bases between the germline ends. This CDR3 spans 15 amino acids. In germline, CDR1 is SGHNT, CDR2 YYREEE (reference sequence).

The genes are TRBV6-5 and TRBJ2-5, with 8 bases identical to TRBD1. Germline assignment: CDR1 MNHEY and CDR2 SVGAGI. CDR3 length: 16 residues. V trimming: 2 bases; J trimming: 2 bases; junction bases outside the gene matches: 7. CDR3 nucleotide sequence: TGTGCCAGCAGTTACGGGCTCGGGACAGGTCAAGAGACCCAGTACTTC. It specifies CASSYGLGTGQETQYF.

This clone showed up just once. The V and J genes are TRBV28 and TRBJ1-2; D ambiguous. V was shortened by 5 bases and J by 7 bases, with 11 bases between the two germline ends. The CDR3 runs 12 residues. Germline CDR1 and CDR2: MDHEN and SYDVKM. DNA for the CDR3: TGTGCCAGCAGTGTCGGGAATGTTGGCTACACCTTC. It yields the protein CASSVGNVGYTF.

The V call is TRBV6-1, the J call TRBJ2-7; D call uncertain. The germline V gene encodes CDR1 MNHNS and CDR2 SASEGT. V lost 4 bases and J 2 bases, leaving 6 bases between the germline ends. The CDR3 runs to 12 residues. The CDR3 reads CASSVPPYEQYF. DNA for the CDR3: TGTGCCAGCAGTGTTCCCCCCTACGAGCAGTACTTC.

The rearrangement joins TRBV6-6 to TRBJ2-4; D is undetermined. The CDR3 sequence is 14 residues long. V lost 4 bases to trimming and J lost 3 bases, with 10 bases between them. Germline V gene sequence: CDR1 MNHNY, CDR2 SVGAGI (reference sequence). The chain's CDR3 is CASSLEHFKNIQYF. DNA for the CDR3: TGTGCCAGCAGTTTAGAACATTTCAAAAACATTCAGTACTTC.

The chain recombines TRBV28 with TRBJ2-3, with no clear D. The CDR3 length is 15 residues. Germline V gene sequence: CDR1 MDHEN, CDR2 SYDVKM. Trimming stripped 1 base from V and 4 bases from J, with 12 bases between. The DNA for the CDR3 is TGTGCCAGCAGTTTATCGGGTAGATATTCAGATACGCAGTATTTT. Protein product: CASSLSGRYSDTQYF.

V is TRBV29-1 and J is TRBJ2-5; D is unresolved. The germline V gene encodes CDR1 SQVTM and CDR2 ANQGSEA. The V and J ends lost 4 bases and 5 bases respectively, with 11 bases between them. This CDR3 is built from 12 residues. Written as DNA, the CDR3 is TGCAGCGTTGGAAGGTTTCTGGAGACCCAGTACTTC. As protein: CSVGRFLETQYF.

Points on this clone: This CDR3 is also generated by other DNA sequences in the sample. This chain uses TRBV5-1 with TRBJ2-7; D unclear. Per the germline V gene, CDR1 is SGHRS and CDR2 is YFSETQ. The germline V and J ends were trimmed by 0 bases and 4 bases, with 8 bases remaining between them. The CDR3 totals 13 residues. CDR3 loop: CASSLESGYEQYF. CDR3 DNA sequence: TGCGCCAGCAGCTTGGAATCCGGGTACGAGCAGTACTTC.

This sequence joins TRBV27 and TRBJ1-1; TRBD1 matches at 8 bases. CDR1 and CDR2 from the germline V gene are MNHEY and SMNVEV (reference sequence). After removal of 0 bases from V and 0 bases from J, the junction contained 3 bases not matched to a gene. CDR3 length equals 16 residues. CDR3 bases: TGTGCCAGCAGTTTATCGGGGGACAGGATGAACACTGAAGCTTTCTTT. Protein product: CASSLSGDRMNTEAFF.

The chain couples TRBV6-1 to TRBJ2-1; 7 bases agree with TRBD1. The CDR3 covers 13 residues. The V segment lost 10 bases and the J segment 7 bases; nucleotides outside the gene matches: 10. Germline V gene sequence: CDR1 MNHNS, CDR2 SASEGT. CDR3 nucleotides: TGTGCCATCTACGGGGACAGCCGAAATGAGCAGTTCTTC. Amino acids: CAIYGDSRNEQFF.

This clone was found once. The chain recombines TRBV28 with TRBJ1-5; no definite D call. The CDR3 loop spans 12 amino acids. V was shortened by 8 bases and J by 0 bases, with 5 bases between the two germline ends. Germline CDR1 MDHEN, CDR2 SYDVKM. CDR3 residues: CASGRSNQPQHF. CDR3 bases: TGTGCCAGCGGGCGTAGCAATCAGCCCCAGCATTTT.

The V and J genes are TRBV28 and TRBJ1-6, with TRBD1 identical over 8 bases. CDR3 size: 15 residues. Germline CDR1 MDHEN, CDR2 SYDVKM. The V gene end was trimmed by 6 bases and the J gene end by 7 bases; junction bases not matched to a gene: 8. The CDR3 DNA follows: TGTGCCAGCAGCACCGATTGGACAGGGAATTCACCCCTCCACTTT. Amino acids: CASSTDWTGNSPLHF.

The CDR3 bases are TGCGCCAGCAGCTTGGTTGGGACTAGCGGGAGATACGAGCAGTACTTC. It codes for CASSLVGTSGRYEQYF. The V gene is TRBV5-1, the J gene TRBJ2-7, with 14 bases identical to TRBD2. The CDR3 loop spans 16 amino acids. The V gene's germline CDR1 is SGHRS and CDR2 YFSETQ. Germline trimming cut 0 bases from V and 4 bases from J; bases unmatched to any gene: 3.

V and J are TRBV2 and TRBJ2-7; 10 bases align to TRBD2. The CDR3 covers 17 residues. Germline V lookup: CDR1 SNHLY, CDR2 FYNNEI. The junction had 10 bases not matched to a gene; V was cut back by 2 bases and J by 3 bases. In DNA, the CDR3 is TGTGCCAGCAGTGAACCTGCTAGCGGGAGAGTGGGCTACGAGCAGTACTTC. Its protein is CASSEPASGRVGYEQYF. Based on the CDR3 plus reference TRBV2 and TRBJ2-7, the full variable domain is EPEVTQTPSHQVTQMGQEVILRCVPISNHLYFYWYRQILGQKVEFLVSFYNNEISEKSEIFDDQFSVERPDGSNFTLKIRSTKLEDSAMYFCASSEPASGRVGYEQYFGPGTRLTVT.

The CDR3 loop reads CATSRDPGWQGTEAFF. The CDR3 region has the DNA TGTGCCACCAGCAGAGATCCAGGGTGGCAGGGAACTGAAGCTTTCTTT. V is TRBV15 and J is TRBJ1-1, with D perhaps TRBD1 (5 bases). Trimming left V 0 bases short and J 5 bases short, with 16 bases between. The length of the CDR3 is 16 residues. CDR1 is LNHNV, CDR2 YYDKDF, per germline (reference sequence).